This T cell receptor (beta chain) was found in a study of blood T cell repertoires in COVID-19 (dated by TCRdb to 2020 to 2022). Study-level background: The collaborator samples originated in the United States, Italy and Spain and spanned the acute and convalescent phases of COVID-19. The prospective study material was composed of cDNA or gDNA derived from T cells, B-cell-depleted T cells, or PBMCs. Deeply sampled blood TCRbeta repertoires from subjects exposed to, actively infected with, or recovered from COVID-19 were included in the dataset. A freely available public database, intended as a resource for researchers studying the immune response to SARS-CoV-2, is where the repertoires were released. Samples came from the ongoing ImmuneRACE study (first 160 participants) plus 1,254 subjects from 6 global collaborators. The sample metadata nearly always contained a de-identified subject ID, COVID-19 status, age in years and sex. HLA class I and class II types, where available, came from metadata supplied by the sample provider rather than from assay-based typing.

The study at large found these results: How much clinical and demographic metadata was included differed by source and by participant, and the metadata was provided uncurated.

The collaborating institutions used their own protocols to collect whole blood in K2EDTA tubes. For TCRbeta analysis, collaborator samples were shipped as frozen whole blood, as isolated PBMCs, or as DNA extracted from either sample type. With respect to this clone: Which antigen it targets is not known. Base qualities are not at hand, and no much larger clone is one base apart.

Looking up the germline V gene yields CDR1 SGHTA and CDR2 FQGTGA. V is shortened by 5 bases, J by 2 bases, and the region joining them spans 9 bases. Measured from the cysteine to the phenylalanine, the CDR3 is 13 residues long. Kept here is only the CDR3 DNA, which spans 39 bases and is read in frame from base 1. The immunoSEQ Assay, a bias-controlled multiplex PCR, was used to amplify TCRbeta CDR3 regions from genomic DNA. As for the original processing: Nucleated cell counts per sample were estimated from amplification of reference gene primers within the assay. To quantify the absolute abundance of each unique TCRbeta CDR3 rearrangement, sequence reads were collapsed and filtered. For each sample, productive Simpson clonality was calculated as the square root of Simpson's diversity index across productive rearrangements. Drawn from immuneACCESS, this table holds only the in-frame rearrangements with V and J called that TCRdb kept. Clones are partly lost; checked studies trace under half to an unresolved V gene and leave the rest unexplained. D and trimming come from the DNA, and the V and J calls and clone size come from that table. The sample table shows under 300,000 clones, and 80% to 90% are seen once. The ten largest make up around 3% of the sample.

The sample was peripheral blood. This sequence was found in a woman in her twenties or thirties with active or convalescent COVID-19. The chain employs TRBV7-3 and TRBJ2-5; the D gene is unclear. CDR3 region: CASSRSAQETQYF. In nucleotides, the sequence is TGTGCCAGCAGCCGCAGTGCTCAAGAGACCCAGTACTTC.